These T cell receptor beta chains were read from a single sample in a study of blood T cell repertoires in COVID-19. Profiled with immunoSEQ multiplex PCR; TCRdb holds only in-frame clones, not every one. The top ten hold over 30% of the sample, which has about 14,000 clones, 65% to 85% seen once. Sample: peripheral blood. The receptors were gathered from a man in his fifties with active COVID-19. The CDR3 runs from the conserved cysteine through the conserved F or W. The order of the fields is D gene, V gene, J gene, clone size, CDR3 DNA, CDR3 protein. The D gene is left open where the match is weak. Size is stated for part of the rows, as once, few or many counts, or as a class when the clone is expanded.

D gene: -
V gene: TRBV12-3/TRBV12-4
J gene: TRBJ1-2
clone size: once
CDR3 DNA: TGTGCCAGCAGTTTAAGGGCAGGGGATGGCTACACCTTC
CDR3 protein: CASSLRAGDGYTF

D gene: -
V gene: TRBV19
J gene: TRBJ2-3
clone size: -
CDR3 DNA: TGTGCCAGTAGTATGAGGGGGAGCGAGACAGATACGCAGTATTTT
CDR3 protein: CASSMRGSETDTQYF

D gene: -
V gene: TRBV9
J gene: TRBJ1-2
clone size: -
CDR3 DNA: TGTGCCAGCAGCGTAGCTACAGGGCGTGGCTACACCTTC
CDR3 protein: CASSVATGRGYTF

D gene: TRBD2
V gene: TRBV9
J gene: TRBJ2-7
clone size: -
CDR3 DNA: TGTGCCAGCAGCGTAGTCGCTAGCGGGCCTTACGAGCAGTACTTC
CDR3 protein: CASSVVASGPYEQYF

D gene: -
V gene: TRBV2
J gene: TRBJ2-7
clone size: -
CDR3 DNA: TGTGCCAGCAGTGAATCTGAAGTCGTGGGGGGGCTCGGCGAGCAGTACTTC
CDR3 protein: CASSESEVVGGLGEQYF

D gene: -
V gene: TRBV15
J gene: TRBJ2-7
clone size: -
CDR3 DNA: TGTGCCACCAGCAGAGCCGGGACAAGGGCCTCCTACGAGCAGTACTTC
CDR3 protein: CATSRAGTRASYEQYF

D gene: TRBD1
V gene: TRBV15
J gene: TRBJ2-7
clone size: few
CDR3 DNA: TGTGCCACCAGCAGAACCGCCGGGACAGGGTCCTACGAGCAGTACTTC
CDR3 protein: CATSRTAGTGSYEQYF

D gene: -
V gene: TRBV14
J gene: TRBJ2-7
clone size: -
CDR3 DNA: TGTGCCAGCAGCCAAGAATACCTCCGGGGGAGCGGGTTGACCTACGAGCAGTACTTC
CDR3 protein: CASSQEYLRGSGLTYEQYF

D gene: -
V gene: TRBV7-9
J gene: TRBJ2-1
clone size: -
CDR3 DNA: TGTGCCAGCAGCCCACAGTTCTTC
CDR3 protein: CASSPQFF

D gene: TRBD2
V gene: TRBV7-9
J gene: TRBJ2-7
clone size: -
CDR3 DNA: TGTGCCAGCAGCCCAGGCGGGGGTTACGAGCAGTACTTC
CDR3 protein: CASSPGGGYEQYF

D gene: -
V gene: TRBV7-9
J gene: TRBJ1-1
clone size: few
CDR3 DNA: TGTGCCAGCAGCTCGACATTGAACACTGAAGCTTTCTTT
CDR3 protein: CASSSTLNTEAFF